This T cell receptor (beta chain) was captured in a study of shared clonotypes between healthy human individuals. The CDR3 sequence is 15 residues long. From germline, CDR1 is KGHSH and CDR2 LQKENI. With 2 bases clipped from V and 2 bases from J, the junction kept 6 bases outside the gene matches. Profiled with immunoSEQ multiplex PCR; TCRdb holds only in-frame clones, not every one. The sample comprises fewer than 2.5 million clones, approximately 93% of which are singletons, and approximately 0.37% rests with the top ten. V usage is TRBV18 and J usage is TRBJ2-7; 7 bases are shared with TRBD1. This receptor was obtained from a man younger than 35 in good health. Some clones in this sample may be carry-over from other donors' samples. The sample comprised naive CD4+ T cells from PBMCs. Subset defined: CD45RA+ positively selected. The CDR3 reads CASSPTGQITYEQYF. DNA for the CDR3: TGTGCCAGCTCACCAACGGGACAGATAACCTACGAGCAGTACTTC.